This T cell receptor beta chain was captured by sequencing in a study of OX40 agonist ivuxolimab in advanced cancers. Study in general: Those treated in dose escalation had hepatocellular carcinoma, melanoma, renal cell cancer or head and neck cancer. Cohort: 80% to 85% men, mean age 60, aged about 20 to 90.

The protocol was immunoSEQ multiplex PCR, while the TCRdb copy is restricted to in-frame clones and leaves out a portion. Of 13,000 to 15,000 clones in the sample, 75% to 85% are singletons; the top ten hold roughly 19%. The sequence was obtained from an adult with an advanced solid tumor such as melanoma, head and neck, liver or kidney cancer. Specimen: CD4+ or CD8+ T cells sorted from blood, collected in a trial of the OX40 agonist ivuxolimab.

Here the CDR3 reads CASRLAGGEFSTDTQYF. CDR3 bases: TGTGCCAGCAGATTAGCGGGAGGCGAGTTTAGCACAGATACGCAGTATTTT. The chain is built from TRBV27 and TRBJ2-3, with TRBD2 matching over 10 bases. The V and J ends lost 6 bases and 0 bases, in that order; junction bases with no gene match: 9. The V gene's germline CDR1 is MNHEY and CDR2 SMNVEV (reference sequence). The CDR3 has 17 amino acids.